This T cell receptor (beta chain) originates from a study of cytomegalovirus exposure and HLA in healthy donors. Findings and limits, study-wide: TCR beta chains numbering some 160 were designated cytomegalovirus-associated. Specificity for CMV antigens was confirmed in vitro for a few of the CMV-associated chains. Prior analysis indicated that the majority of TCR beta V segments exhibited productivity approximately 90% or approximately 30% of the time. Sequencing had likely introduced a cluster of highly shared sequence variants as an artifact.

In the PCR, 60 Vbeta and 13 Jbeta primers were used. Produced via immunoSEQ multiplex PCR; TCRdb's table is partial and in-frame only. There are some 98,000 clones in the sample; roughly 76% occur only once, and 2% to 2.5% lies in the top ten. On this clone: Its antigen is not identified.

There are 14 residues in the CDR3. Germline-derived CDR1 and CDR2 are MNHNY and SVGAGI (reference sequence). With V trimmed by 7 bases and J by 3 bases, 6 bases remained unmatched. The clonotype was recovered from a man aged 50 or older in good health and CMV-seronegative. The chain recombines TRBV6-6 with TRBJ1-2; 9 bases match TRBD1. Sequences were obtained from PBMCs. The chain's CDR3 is CASTLGQGYYGYTF. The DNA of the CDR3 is TGTGCCAGCACCCTGGGACAGGGTTACTATGGCTACACCTTC.